The source of this TCR beta chain is a study of T cell clonality in common variable immunodeficiency. This clone was recorded at least ten times. Its antigen remains unknown. The CDR3 end falls 3 residues outside the read, so it is completed with the germline J gene. Heparinized whole blood, roughly 5 to 9 ml, came from each donor. Study findings and constraints: Fewer deletions and N-nucleotide insertions were reportedly seen in common variable immunodeficiency TCR beta sequences. CVID subjects showed higher TCRbeta clonality than healthy controls. Fewer TCRbeta clones were shared among CVID subjects than controls.

V dropped 6 bases and J dropped 3 bases, with 15 bases sitting between them. CDR1 is SGHAT, CDR2 FQNNGV, per germline. This CDR3 comprises 15 residues. TCRdb's table, derived via immunoSEQ multiplex PCR, lists solely in-frame clones and lacks some. This table holds 35,000 to 50,000 clones with no singletons; the top ten claim over 1.3%. The chain joins TRBV11-2 to TRBJ2-1; the D gene is possibly TRBD1 (6 bases). The origin of this receptor is a person aged 18-70 years in good health. The source material was peripheral blood mononuclear cells. The DNA read from the CDR3 is TGTGCCAGCAGTTCAAACAGGGCGTACTACAATGAG. Encoded protein: CASSSNRAYYNE. The whole CDR3 sequence reads CASSSNRAYYNEQFF.